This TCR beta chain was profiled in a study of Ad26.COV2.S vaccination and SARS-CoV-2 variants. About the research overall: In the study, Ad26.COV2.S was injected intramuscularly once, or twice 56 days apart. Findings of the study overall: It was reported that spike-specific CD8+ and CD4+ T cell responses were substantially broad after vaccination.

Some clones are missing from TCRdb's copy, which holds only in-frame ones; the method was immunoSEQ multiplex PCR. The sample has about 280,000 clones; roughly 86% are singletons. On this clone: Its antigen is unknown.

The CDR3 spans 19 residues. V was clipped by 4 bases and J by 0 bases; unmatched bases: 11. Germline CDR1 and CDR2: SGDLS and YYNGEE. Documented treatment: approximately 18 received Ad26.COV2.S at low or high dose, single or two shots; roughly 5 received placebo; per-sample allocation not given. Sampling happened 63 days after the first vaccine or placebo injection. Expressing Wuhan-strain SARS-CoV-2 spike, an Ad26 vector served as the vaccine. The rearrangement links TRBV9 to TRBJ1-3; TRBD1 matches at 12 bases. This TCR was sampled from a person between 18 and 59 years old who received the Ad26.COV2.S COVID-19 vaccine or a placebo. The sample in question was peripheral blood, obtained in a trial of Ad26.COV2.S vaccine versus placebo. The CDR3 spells CASSSSGTGGHGSGNTIYF. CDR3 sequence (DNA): TGTGCCAGCAGCTCCAGCGGGACAGGGGGCCATGGCTCTGGAAACACCATATATTTT.